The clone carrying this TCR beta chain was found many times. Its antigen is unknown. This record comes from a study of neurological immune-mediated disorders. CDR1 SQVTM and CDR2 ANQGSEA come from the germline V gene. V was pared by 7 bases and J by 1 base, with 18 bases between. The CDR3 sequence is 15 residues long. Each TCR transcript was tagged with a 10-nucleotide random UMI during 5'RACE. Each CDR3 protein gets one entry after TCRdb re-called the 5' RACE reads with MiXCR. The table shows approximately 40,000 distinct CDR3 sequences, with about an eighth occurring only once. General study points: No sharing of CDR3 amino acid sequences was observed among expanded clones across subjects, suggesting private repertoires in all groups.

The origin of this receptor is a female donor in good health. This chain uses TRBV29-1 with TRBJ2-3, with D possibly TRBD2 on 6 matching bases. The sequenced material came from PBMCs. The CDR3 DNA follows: TGCAGCGCTAAAGGGGACTCAGCGGGCACAGATACGCAGTATTTT. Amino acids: CSAKGDSAGTDTQYF.